This T cell receptor (beta chain) stems from a study of metastatic and nonmetastatic thyroid tumors (dated by TCRdb to the early 2020s). Turning to the overall study: For patients with malignant and with benign thyroid disease, the researchers compared repertoires between peripheral blood samples and tumor or nodule tissue samples.

The library relied on PCR. TCRdb names Illumina HiSeq 4000 as the instrument used. The TCR beta-chain CDR3 region of each patient was profiled by high-throughput sequencing. The source study handled its data this way. Drawing on CDR3 differences between clinicopathological groups, the researchers built a classifier meant to tell apart patients with distant-metastatic papillary thyroid cancer. To measure repertoire diversity the researchers used the Shannon index, while the Morisita-Horn index served to gauge how similar the tumor and blood repertoires were. Clones were called with MiXCR by TCRdb after fastp trimmed the public reads at Q25, and only in-frame beta chains were retained. TCRdb, not the authors, supplied the V and J calls. For this sample there are just over 14,000 clones; 3.6% appear just once. Of the sample, 25% to 30% is held by the ten largest clones. Of note for this clone: It lacks a known antigen. Base quality data are lacking; no much larger clone is found one base away.

The germline V gene gives CDR1 as MGHDK and CDR2 as SYGVNS. At the junction V is shortened by 4 bases and J by 7 bases; bases outside the gene matches: 14. The CDR3, from cysteine to phenylalanine, totals 17 residues. Only CDR3 DNA is held: 51 bases, read in frame from base 1. What the work shows at the level of the full study, not this receptor alone: TCR beta diversity was reported as significantly higher in malignant tumors than in benign nodules, in both blood and tumor samples.

Before undergoing thyroid surgery, none of the patients had been given any kind of treatment. Using T-cell receptor beta sequencing, the study looked back at clinical samples from patients collected from the early 2010s to the late 2010s. The TCR was taken from a female donor with papillary thyroid cancer or a benign thyroid nodule (not recorded which). Some clones in this sample may be carry-over from other donors' samples. The sample consisted of tumor tissue. The chain uses TRBV25-1 and TRBJ2-2, and 8 junctional nucleotides match TRBD1. The DNA is as follows: TGTGCCAGCAGTGTCATTTCCGGGACAGGACAGAGCGGGGAGCTGTTTTTT. Translated, it gives CASSVISGTGQSGELFF.